A selection of T cell receptor beta chains follows, all from one sample in a study of T cell changes during pregnancy in multiple sclerosis. Repertoires were generated with immunoSEQ multiplex PCR, while TCRdb's copy carries only in-frame clones and drops some. Counted here are about 8,500 clones, 70% to 90% occurring once; the ten biggest clones make up roughly a tenth. The material sequenced was CD8+ T cells from peripheral blood mononuclear cells, taken in the first trimester of pregnancy. Source of these receptors: a female donor in good health, enrolled as a control in a pregnancy study. Each CDR3 is given with its conserved first and last residue. D genes are given only for firm matches. Some rows mark clone size as missing; the rest say once, few, many or name a class of expanded clone.

cdr3_nt,cdr3_aa,j_call,d_call,clone_size,v_call
TGTGCCATCAGTGAAGGTTCTGGAGACAGGGGGTTCATTGAGCAGTTCTTC,CAISEGSGDRGFIEQFF,TRBJ2-1,TRBD1,-,TRBV10-3
TGTGCCAGTAGTATAGGTCAACTAGCGGGAGGATTCTCCTACGAGCAGTACTTC,CASSIGQLAGGFSYEQYF,TRBJ2-7,TRBD2,-,TRBV19
TGTGCCAGCAGCTTAATAGCAGAAGAGACCCAGTACTTC,CASSLIAEETQYF,TRBJ2-5,-,-,TRBV7-9
TGTGCCAGCAGCTTAACCGGGACAGAGAACACTGAAGCTTTCTTT,CASSLTGTENTEAFF,TRBJ1-1,TRBD1,-,TRBV9
TGTGCCTGGACCCCTCAAGAGATCCAAGAGACCCAGTACTTC,CAWTPQEIQETQYF,TRBJ2-5,-,-,TRBV30
TGTGCCAGCAGCTTAGCGCCGGGACAGGGGGATTATGAGCAGTACTTC,CASSLAPGQGDYEQYF,TRBJ2-7,TRBD1,-,TRBV7-9
TGTGCCAGCAGCCCCGGGACAGGGTATGGCTACACCTTC,CASSPGTGYGYTF,TRBJ1-2,TRBD1,few,TRBV6-5
TGTGCCAGTCCGAGGGGGGGCACTGAAGCTTTCTTT,CASPRGGTEAFF,TRBJ1-1,-,-,TRBV5-3
TGTGCCAGCAGCTTAGTAGGGACTCAAGAAAAACTGTTTTTT,CASSLVGTQEKLFF,TRBJ1-4,-,-,TRBV11-2
TGTGCCAGTTCAAGGGCAGGGGGACGGAATGAGCAGTTCTTC,CASSRAGGRNEQFF,TRBJ2-1,TRBD1,-,TRBV27
TGTGCCAGCAGCCCCGAAGGGGGTAGCTCTGGGGCCAACGTCCTGACTTTC,CASSPEGGSSGANVLTF,TRBJ2-6,-,-,TRBV4-2